This record covers a single TCR beta chain. Authors' processing steps: Using reference gene primer amplification, nucleated cell counts were estimated. Here immunoSEQ multiplex PCR was the method, and the copy in TCRdb shows in-frame clones only, minus some. Clone size and the V and J calls come from that table; the DNA yielded D and trimming. The data contain approximately 83,000 clones, 60% to 85% of them seen just once; the ten biggest clones take up approximately 10%. The data derive from a study of blood T cell repertoires in COVID-19. As for the study in general: Samples taken during acute and convalescent COVID-19 were collected in the United States, Italy and Spain. In each case, the material was cDNA or gDNA derived from T cells, B-cell-depleted T cells, or PBMCs.

CDR3 size: 14 residues. Trimming took 2 bases from V and 3 from J, leaving 12 bases between them. In germline, CDR1 is SGHNT, CDR2 YYREEE (reference sequence). The clonotype originates from a woman older than 75 with acute or convalescent COVID-19. The sequenced sample was peripheral blood. The chain joins TRBV5-4 to TRBJ2-7; maybe TRBD1 (5 bases). The CDR3 nucleotides are TGTGCCAGCAGCTTCGGCACCCAGGGCTACGAGCAGTACTTC. Its protein is CASSFGTQGYEQYF.